The 28 T cell receptor beta chains listed next were all sequenced from one sample in a study of blood T cell repertoires in COVID-19. Libraries were prepared by immunoSEQ multiplex PCR; TCRdb keeps only in-frame clonotypes and omits some of them. Here the sample spans about 260,000 clones, approximately 87% being singletons. Input material: peripheral blood. The receptors come from a woman aged 40 to 50 who had recovered from COVID-19.

This chain links TRBV4-3 with TRBJ1-2; no clear D. The V gene lost 0 bases and the J gene lost 4 bases, with 12 bases spanning the gap. There are 15 residues in the CDR3. The germline V gene encodes CDR1 LGHNA and CDR2 YSLEER. CDR3 sequence: CASSQDWGVGYGYTF. As DNA, the CDR3 is TGCGCCAGCAGCCAAGATTGGGGAGTCGGCTATGGCTACACCTTC.

V is TRBV12-3 or TRBV12-4 and J is TRBJ2-7; D gene uncertain. Trimming cost V 6 bases and J 2 bases, with 11 bases left between them. The CDR3 extends over 13 amino acids. For the CDR3, the DNA is TGTGCCAGCAGCCGTCAGATCACCTACGAGCAGTACTTC. Protein: CASSRQITYEQYF.

The CDR3 is CASSLGLDGGRSNQPQHF. CDR3 nucleotides: TGCGCCAGCAGCTTGGGCCTCGATGGAGGGAGGAGCAATCAGCCCCAGCATTTT. V is TRBV5-1 and J is TRBJ1-5; D not resolved. With 0 bases removed from V and 1 base from J, the gap between germline ends came to 17 bases. In germline, CDR1 is SGHRS, CDR2 YFSETQ. This CDR3 is built from 18 residues.

The chain links TRBV6-4 to TRBJ1-2, with 7 bases lining up with TRBD1. The CDR3 is 14 amino acids. Germline CDR1 is MRHNA and CDR2 is SNTAGT. The junction had 10 bases not matched to a gene; V was cut back by 5 bases and J by 7 bases. Written as DNA, the CDR3 is TGTGCCAGCAGTCCAGGGGGGACGGTATCTGGCTACACCTTC. It translates to CASSPGGTVSGYTF.

The chain uses TRBV7-2 and TRBJ1-4, with no clear D. CDR1 is SGHTA and CDR2 is FQGNSA in the germline V gene. V lost 6 bases, J lost 4 bases, and 9 bases lay in between. The CDR3 has 13 amino acids. The DNA of the CDR3 is TGTGCCAGCAGGAGGGATCTTAATGAAAAACTGTTTTTT. Protein: CASRRDLNEKLFF.

This clone appeared once. This rearrangement joins TRBV6-5 to TRBJ1-2; perhaps TRBD1 as D (5 bases). Germline CDR1 is MNHEY and CDR2 is SVGAGI. The CDR3 covers 15 residues. V lost 0 bases to trimming and J lost 0 bases, with 8 bases between them. The CDR3 protein is CASSYSTGPNYGYTF. In DNA, the CDR3 is TGTGCCAGCAGTTACTCCACAGGACCTAACTATGGCTACACCTTC.

This clone was picked up one time. This sequence joins TRBV2 and TRBJ1-5, with D perhaps matching TRBD1 (5 bases). The CDR3 covers 15 residues. Trimming removed 4 bases at V and 10 bases at J, with 20 bases between. Germline CDR1 is SNHLY and CDR2 is FYNNEI. CDR3 nucleotides: TGTGCCAGCAGTGTCCATGGGAGGCCCAGGGACCCCCAGCATTTT. Its translation is CASSVHGRPRDPQHF.

This chain uses TRBV11-2 with TRBJ2-7; 7 bases align to TRBD2. This CDR3 spans 14 amino acids. Germline values: CDR1 SGHAT, CDR2 FQNNGV. Trimming at V came to 1 base and at J to 6 bases, leaving 6 bases not matched to a gene. The CDR3 reads CASSLVSGGSEQYF. CDR3 bases: TGTGCCAGCAGCTTAGTCTCTGGCGGGAGCGAGCAGTACTTC. Supplemented by reference TRBV11-2 and TRBJ2-7, the full variable domain reads EAGVAQSPRYKIIEKRQSVAFWCNPISGHATLYWYQQILGQGPKLLIQFQNNGVVDDSQLPKDRFSAERLKGVDSTLKIQPAKLEDSAVYLCASSLVSGGSEQYFGPGTRLTVT.

This chain links TRBV3-1 (or the pseudogene TRBV3-2) with TRBJ2-7; maybe TRBD1 (6 bases). The CDR3 totals 15 residues. V was pared by 4 bases and J by 3 bases, with 16 bases between. Germline assignment: CDR1 LGHDT and CDR2 YNNKEL (reference sequence). CDR3 DNA sequence: TGTGCCAGCAGCCCAACTCGGGACATTCTCTACGAGCAGTACTTC. As protein: CASSPTRDILYEQYF.

The V call is TRBV4-1, the J call TRBJ1-6, with D unclear. The CDR3 extends over 19 amino acids. Germline values: CDR1 MGHRA, CDR2 YSYEKL. The V gene lost 0 bases and the J gene lost 0 bases, with 15 bases spanning the gap. The CDR3 sequence: CASSQDYGGPSSYNSPLHF. The CDR3 DNA reads TGCGCCAGCAGCCAAGATTATGGAGGGCCGAGCTCCTATAATTCACCCCTCCACTTT.

V gene TRBV6-5 combines with J gene TRBJ1-4; tentatively, D is TRBD1 (5 bases). Germline lookup yields CDR1 MNHEY and CDR2 SVGAGI. The CDR3 has 13 residues. V was cut by 7 bases and J by 3 bases, with 9 bases left in between. The DNA for the CDR3 is TGTGCCAGCACGGGGGTGCCTAATGAAAAACTGTTTTTT. It specifies CASTGVPNEKLFF.

This chain uses TRBV2 with TRBJ2-3; 8 bases map to TRBD2. Germline V gene sequence: CDR1 SNHLY, CDR2 FYNNEI. CDR3 length equals 16 residues. V lost 3 bases to trimming and J lost 0 bases; unmatched junction nucleotides: 5. CDR3 nucleotides: TGTGCCAGCAGTGACCCCCCTAGCGGGAGCACAGATACGCAGTATTTT. Translation: CASSDPPSGSTDTQYF. Drawing the rest from reference TRBV2 and TRBJ2-3, the complete variable domain is EPEVTQTPSHQVTQMGQEVILRCVPISNHLYFYWYRQILGQKVEFLVSFYNNEISEKSEIFDDQFSVERPDGSNFTLKIRSTKLEDSAMYFCASSDPPSGSTDTQYFGPGTRLTVL.

The J gene is TRBJ1-2, the V gene TRBV10-3; D unclear. There are 15 residues in the CDR3. The germline gives CDR1 ENHRY, CDR2 SYGVKD. The V gene lost 2 bases and the J gene lost 4 bases, with 14 bases spanning the gap. The CDR3 region is CAISERERGIYGYTF. In DNA, the CDR3 is TGTGCCATCAGTGAGCGAGAACGGGGTATCTATGGCTACACCTTC.

To note about this clone: The same CDR3 can be traced to other DNA sequences in this sample. The J gene is TRBJ1-3, the V gene TRBV6-5; D gene unclear. This CDR3 region has 11 residues. The V and J ends lost 6 bases and 4 bases respectively, with 4 bases between them. Germline CDR1 MNHEY, CDR2 SVGAGI. The CDR3 protein is CASSQGNTIYF. The CDR3 DNA reads as TGTGCCAGCAGCCAGGGAAACACCATATATTTT.

The chain links TRBV27 to TRBJ1-1, with TRBD1 matching over 7 bases. V gave up 6 bases and J gave up 6 bases; unmatched junction bases: 10. CDR1 is MNHEY and CDR2 is SMNVEV in the germline V gene (reference sequence). CDR3 size: 14 residues. CDR3 coding DNA: TGTGCCAGCAGCGTTTTAGGGGGCGGTGCTGAAGCTTTCTTT. It translates to CASSVLGGGAEAFF.

This chain joins TRBV19 and TRBJ1-4; D perhaps matches TRBD1 (5 bases). Germline assignment: CDR1 LNHDA and CDR2 SQIVND (reference sequence). The CDR3 extends over 16 amino acids. V was shortened by 3 bases and J by 2 bases, with 13 bases between the two germline ends. CDR3 loop: CASSIRAHRTNEKLFF. CDR3 sequence (DNA): TGTGCCAGTAGTATTAGGGCCCACAGGACTAATGAAAAACTGTTTTTT. Complete variable domain (other parts from reference TRBV19 and TRBJ1-4): DGGITQSPKYLFRKEGQNVTLSCEQNLNHDAMYWYRQDPGQGLRLIYYSQIVNDFQKGDIAEGYSVSREKKESFPLTVTSAQKNPTAFYLCASSIRAHRTNEKLFFGSGTQLSVL.

V is TRBV2 and J is TRBJ1-1; unclear D gene. This CDR3 comprises 13 residues. V shed 7 bases and J shed 4 bases, with 13 bases lying between them. Germline-derived CDR1 and CDR2 are SNHLY and FYNNEI. The CDR3 protein is CASTRALRTEAFF. CDR3 in DNA: TGTGCCAGCACGCGAGCTCTTCGCACTGAAGCTTTCTTT.

This chain uses TRBV3-1 (or the pseudogene TRBV3-2) with TRBJ1-1; no clear D gene. The CDR3 has 14 residues. The V end lost 5 bases, the J end lost 4 bases, and 14 bases lay between the germline ends. The V gene's germline CDR1 is LGHDT and CDR2 YNNKEL (reference sequence). The CDR3 protein is CASSYSLGSTEAFF. CDR3 bases: TGTGCCAGCAGCTATTCTCTAGGGAGCACTGAAGCTTTCTTT.

The rearrangement links TRBV4-3 to TRBJ1-4; a weak D match, TRBD1 (5 bases). Germline V lookup: CDR1 LGHNA, CDR2 YSLEER. Trimming took 4 bases from V and 0 from J, leaving 15 bases between them. CDR3 size: 17 residues. The CDR3, as DNA: TGCGCCAGCAGCCCCTTTGGCGACAGTGCAACTAATGAAAAACTGTTTTTT. Translated, it gives CASSPFGDSATNEKLFF.

This chain uses TRBV15 with TRBJ1-2; TRBD1 aligns across 8 bases. The CDR3 has 15 residues. Germline V gene lookup returns CDR1 LNHNV and CDR2 YYDKDF (reference sequence). V lost 3 bases and J lost 4; bases outside the gene matches: 7. This chain's CDR3 is CATSREWTGPYGYTF. As DNA, the CDR3 is TGTGCCACCAGCAGGGAATGGACAGGGCCCTATGGCTACACCTTC. Looking up the rest from reference TRBV15 and TRBJ1-2 gives the full variable domain: DAMVIQNPRYQVTQFGKPVTLSCSQTLNHNVMYWYQQKSSQAPKLLFHYYDKDFNNEADTPDNFQSRRPNTSFCFLDIRSPGLGDTAMYLCATSREWTGPYGYTFGSGTRLTVV.

The chain is built from TRBV5-1 and TRBJ1-4; D uncertain. With 2 bases removed from V and 0 bases from J, the gap between germline ends came to 8 bases. Germline lookup yields CDR1 SGHRS and CDR2 YFSETQ. The CDR3 runs 15 residues. The CDR3 loop reads CASSFGESTNEKLFF. CDR3 in DNA: TGCGCCAGCAGCTTTGGAGAGTCAACTAATGAAAAACTGTTTTTT.

This chain connects TRBV12-3 or TRBV12-4 to TRBJ1-1; D not certain. The CDR3 has 12 amino acids. Trimming removed 7 bases at V and 4 bases at J, with 10 bases between. The CDR3, as DNA: TGTGCCAGCACTTTTGGAGGCACTGAAGCTTTCTTT. Translation gives CASTFGGTEAFF.

With respect to this clone: The junction differs from germline at one of its ends, possibly a read error. The chain employs TRBV7-7 and TRBJ2-5, with D possibly matching TRBD1 (5 bases). The CDR3 extends over 14 amino acids. The germline gives CDR1 SSHAT, CDR2 FNYEAQ (reference sequence). The CDR3 DNA is TGTGCTAGCAGCCCCAACCAGGGATACGAGACCCAGTACTTC. Translating gives CASSPNQGYETQYF.

This chain connects TRBV6-5 to TRBJ1-1; D not resolved. CDR1 MNHEY and CDR2 SVGAGI come from the germline V gene. Trimming stripped 4 bases from V and 2 bases from J, with 11 bases between. The CDR3 sequence is 14 residues long. The CDR3 DNA sequence: TGTGCCAGCAGTTTCGACCCAGGAAACACTGAAGCTTTCTTT. Encoded protein: CASSFDPGNTEAFF.

The V call is TRBV4-1, the J call TRBJ2-6; tentative D call: TRBD1 (5 bases). Trimming took off 0 bases at V and 2 bases at J, with 8 bases between the two ends. The length of the CDR3 is 16 residues. Germline-derived CDR1 and CDR2 are MGHRA and YSYEKL. The CDR3 DNA sequence: TGCGCCAGCAGCCAAGATAACAGGCCTGGGGCCAACGTCCTGACTTTC. Protein: CASSQDNRPGANVLTF.

This chain links TRBV5-1 with TRBJ2-2; 9 bases are shared with TRBD2. The V segment lost 0 bases and the J segment 3 bases; nucleotides outside the gene matches: 12. The CDR3 consists of 19 residues. Germline loops: CDR1 SGHRS, CDR2 YFSETQ. The CDR3 nucleotides are TGCGCCAGCAGCTTGGAAGGGCCTACAGCGGGGGGCTACACCGGGGAGCTGTTTTTT. Protein: CASSLEGPTAGGYTGELFF.

V is TRBV2 and J is TRBJ1-6; D unresolved. Trimming took off 5 bases at V and 4 bases at J, with 9 bases between the two ends. Germline V gene lookup returns CDR1 SNHLY and CDR2 FYNNEI. The CDR3 is made up of 14 amino acids. CDR3 in DNA: TGTGCCAGCAGTATATCTATATATAATTCACCCCTCCACTTT. It encodes CASSISIYNSPLHF.

The J gene is TRBJ2-2, the V gene TRBV5-1; TRBD1 agrees at 8 bases. Germline values: CDR1 SGHRS, CDR2 YFSETQ. The CDR3 totals 16 residues. Losses at the gene ends were 1 base for V and 1 base for J; bases not matched to a gene: 3. CDR3 DNA: TGCGCCAGCAGCTTGTTGGGGACAGGGAACACCGGGGAGCTGTTTTTT. It specifies CASSLLGTGNTGELFF.